The TCR beta chain described here comes from a study of blood T cell repertoires in COVID-19. The CDR3 is made up of 16 amino acids. The V end lost 5 bases, the J end lost 2 bases, and 13 bases lay between the germline ends. Germline CDR1 and CDR2: MNHEY and SMNVEV (reference sequence). Authors' methods: Counts of nucleated cells, estimated from reference gene primer amplification, were obtained. Repertoires were generated with immunoSEQ multiplex PCR, while TCRdb's copy carries only in-frame clones and drops some. V and J calls and clone size are those listed in that table; D and trimming were worked out from the DNA. The sample lists 250,000 or so clones; approximately 88% were seen once.

This clonotype was sampled from a woman in her 30s with acute COVID-19. Sequencing was carried out using PBMCs or T cells enriched from blood (not recorded which). V is TRBV27 and J is TRBJ2-6; D gene uncertain. The chain's CDR3 is CASSQLQFAGANVLTF. In DNA, the CDR3 is TGTGCCAGCAGTCAATTACAGTTTGCTGGGGCCAACGTCCTGACTTTC.